The sequence of this T cell receptor beta chain was determined in a study of blood T cell repertoires in COVID-19. The CDR3 loop spans 18 amino acids. The V gene end was trimmed by 4 bases and the J gene end by 3 bases; junction bases not matched to a gene: 11. CDR1 is LNHDA, CDR2 SQIVND, per germline (reference sequence). Study processing details: Cell counts per sample came from amplifying reference gene primers. Profiled with immunoSEQ multiplex PCR; TCRdb holds only in-frame clones, not every one. The V and J calls and clone size are taken from that table; D and trimming were inferred from the DNA. The sample includes approximately 170,000 clones, 70% to 85% seen only once; the top ten take approximately 1.2%.

The rearrangement links TRBV19 to TRBJ1-5; TRBD1 agrees at 11 bases. Sequenced: peripheral blood. The clonotype comes from a man between 60 and 75 years old who had recovered from COVID-19. CDR3 residues: CASSTLAGTGGFNQPQHF. Written as DNA, the CDR3 is TGTGCCAGTAGTACACTCGCCGGGACAGGGGGATTCAATCAGCCCCAGCATTTT.